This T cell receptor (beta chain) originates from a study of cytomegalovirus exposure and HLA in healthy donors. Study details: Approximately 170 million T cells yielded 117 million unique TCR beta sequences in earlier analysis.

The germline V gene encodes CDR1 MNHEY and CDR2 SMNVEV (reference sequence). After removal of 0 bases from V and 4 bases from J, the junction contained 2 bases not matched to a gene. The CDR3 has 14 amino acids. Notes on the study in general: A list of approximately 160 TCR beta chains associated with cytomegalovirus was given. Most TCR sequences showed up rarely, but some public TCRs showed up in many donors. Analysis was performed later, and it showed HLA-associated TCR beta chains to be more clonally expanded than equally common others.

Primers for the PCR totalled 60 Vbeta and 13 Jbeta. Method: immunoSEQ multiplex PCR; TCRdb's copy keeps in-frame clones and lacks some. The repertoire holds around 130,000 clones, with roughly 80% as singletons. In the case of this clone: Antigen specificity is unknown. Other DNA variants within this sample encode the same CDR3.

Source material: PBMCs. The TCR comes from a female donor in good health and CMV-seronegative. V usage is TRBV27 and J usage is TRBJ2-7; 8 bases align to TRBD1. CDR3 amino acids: CASSLSQGAYEQYF. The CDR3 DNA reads TGTGCCAGCAGTTTATCGCAGGGGGCTTACGAGCAGTACTTC.